This TCR beta chain was observed in a study of T cell responses to AZD1222 COVID-19 vaccine. Repertoires were generated with immunoSEQ multiplex PCR, while TCRdb's copy carries only in-frame clones and drops some. Among about 180,000 clones, just over 85% were seen once, and the ten largest hold more than 0.4%. Note on this clone: What it recognizes is unknown.

The study's findings and limits: Baseline antibody screening turned up just a handful of seropositive AZD1222 recipients. Mapped onto spike, vaccine-associated CD4 TCRs spanned it and were dominant at 160-218 and 743-854. Within unmutated variant regions lay the reported targets of nearly half of spike-specific TCRs.

Germline values: CDR1 KGHSH, CDR2 LQKENI. The CDR3 length is 17 residues. V lost 3 bases and J lost 6; bases outside the gene matches: 9. This sequence joins TRBV18 and TRBJ2-1; TRBD1 matches at 12 bases. The clonotype originates from an adult in good health. The input for sequencing was peripheral blood, taken on day 0 of AZD1222 vaccination. In nucleotides, the CDR3 is TGTGCCAGCTCACCCCCGTCAGGGACAGGGGGCCGCAATGAGCAGTTCTTC. This sequence encodes CASSPPSGTGGRNEQFF.